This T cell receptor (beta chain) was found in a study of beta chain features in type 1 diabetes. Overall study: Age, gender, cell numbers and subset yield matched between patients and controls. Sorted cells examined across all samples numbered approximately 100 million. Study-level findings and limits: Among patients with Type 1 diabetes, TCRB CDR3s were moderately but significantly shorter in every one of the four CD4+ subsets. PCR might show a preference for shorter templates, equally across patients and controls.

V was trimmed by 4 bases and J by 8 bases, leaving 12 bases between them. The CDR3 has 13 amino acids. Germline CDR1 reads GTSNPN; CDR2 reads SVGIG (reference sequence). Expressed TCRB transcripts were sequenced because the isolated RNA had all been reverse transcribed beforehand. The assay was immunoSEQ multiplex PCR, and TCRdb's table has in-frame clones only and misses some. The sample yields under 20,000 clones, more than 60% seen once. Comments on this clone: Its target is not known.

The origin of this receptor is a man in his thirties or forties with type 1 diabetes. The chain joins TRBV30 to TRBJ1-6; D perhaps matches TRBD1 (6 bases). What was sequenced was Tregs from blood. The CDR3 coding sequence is TGTGCCTGGACAGGGGATATAGATTCACCCCTCCACTTT. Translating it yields CAWTGDIDSPLHF.